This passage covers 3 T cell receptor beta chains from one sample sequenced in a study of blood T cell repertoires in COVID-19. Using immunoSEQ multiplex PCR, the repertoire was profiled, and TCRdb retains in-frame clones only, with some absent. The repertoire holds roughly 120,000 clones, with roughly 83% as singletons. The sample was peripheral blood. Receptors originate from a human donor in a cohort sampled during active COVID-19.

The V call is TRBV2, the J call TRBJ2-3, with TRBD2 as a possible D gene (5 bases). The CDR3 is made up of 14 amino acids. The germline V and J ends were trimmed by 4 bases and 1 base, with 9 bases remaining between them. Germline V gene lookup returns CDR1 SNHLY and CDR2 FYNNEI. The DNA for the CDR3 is TGTGCCAGCAGTGGCCTGCGGGGCACAGATACGCAGTATTTT. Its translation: CASSGLRGTDTQYF.

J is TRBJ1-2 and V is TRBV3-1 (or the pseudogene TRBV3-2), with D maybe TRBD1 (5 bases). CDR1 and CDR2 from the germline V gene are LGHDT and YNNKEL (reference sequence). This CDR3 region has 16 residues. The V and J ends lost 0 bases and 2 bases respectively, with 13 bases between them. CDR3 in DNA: TGTGCCAGCAGCCAAGAGTTTGCAGGGCTGAACTATGGCTACACCTTC. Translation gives CASSQEFAGLNYGYTF.

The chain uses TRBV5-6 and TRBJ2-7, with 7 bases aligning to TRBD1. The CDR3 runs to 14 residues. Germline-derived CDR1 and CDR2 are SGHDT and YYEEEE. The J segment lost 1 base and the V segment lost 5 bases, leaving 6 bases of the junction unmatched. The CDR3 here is CASRPGQLSYEQYF. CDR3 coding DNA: TGTGCCAGCAGACCGGGACAGCTTTCCTACGAGCAGTACTTC. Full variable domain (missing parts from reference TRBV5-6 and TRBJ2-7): DAGVTQSPTHLIKTRGQQVTLRCSPKSGHDTVSWYQQALGQGPQFIFQYYEEEERQRGNFPDRFSGHQFPNYSSELNVNALLLGDSALYLCASRPGQLSYEQYFGPGTRLTVT.